Below, 8 T cell receptor beta chains from the same sample are listed, as sequenced in a study of shared clonotypes between healthy human individuals. Profiling relied on immunoSEQ multiplex PCR, and the TCRdb table lists in-frame clones only, not all of them. The table lists roughly 640,000 clones, about 97% of them singletons, with around 0.058% in the top ten. The specimen sequenced was naive CD4+ T cells sorted from blood. Subset noted: CD45RA+ positively selected. These receptors all come from a woman aged 25 to 39 in good health.

This clone was found a few times. This chain joins TRBV7-3 and TRBJ2-2; D unresolved. Trimming left V 2 bases short and J 2 bases short, with 3 bases between. Germline CDR1 SGHTA, CDR2 FQGTGA. The CDR3 is made up of 13 amino acids. Here the CDR3 DNA reads TGTGCCAGCAGCTTATTAAACACCGGGGAGCTGTTTTTT. This translates into CASSLLNTGELFF. Supplemented by reference TRBV7-3 and TRBJ2-2, the full variable domain reads GAGVSQTPSNKVTEKGKYVELRCDPISGHTALYWYRQSLGQGPEFLIYFQGTGAADDSGLPNDRFFAVRPEGSVSTLKIQRTERGDSAVYLCASSLLNTGELFFGEGSRLTVL.

V usage is TRBV7-8 and J usage is TRBJ2-7; D is perhaps TRBD1 or TRBD2 (5 bases each). Trimming cost V 1 base and J 3 bases, with 13 bases left between them. CDR3 length equals 15 residues. CDR1 and CDR2 from the germline V gene are SGHVS and FQNEAQ. The CDR3 DNA follows: TGTGCCAGCAGCTTAGTAGAGGGACCCGTCTACGAGCAGTACTTC. This encodes CASSLVEGPVYEQYF.

The genes are TRBV28 and TRBJ2-5, with TRBD2 as a possible D gene (6 bases). The length of the CDR3 is 15 residues. V was cut by 5 bases and J by 5 bases, with 18 bases left in between. Germline V gene sequence: CDR1 MDHEN, CDR2 SYDVKM. The CDR3 nucleotides read TGTGCCAGCAGTCACGGTGGGGGGATGCGGGAGACCCAGTACTTC. Protein: CASSHGGGMRETQYF.

The V and J genes are TRBV30 and TRBJ1-6, with D unclear. Trimming shortened V by 2 bases and J by 0 bases, and 26 bases separated the two germline ends. Germline-derived CDR1 and CDR2 are GTSNPN and SVGIG (reference sequence). CDR3 length: 21 residues. The CDR3 DNA follows: TGTGCCTGGAGTCAATCCATATCGAGACCGCTTTCGAGCTCCTATAATTCACCCCTCCACTTT. Its translation is CAWSQSISRPLSSSYNSPLHF. Together with reference TRBV30 and TRBJ1-6, the CDR3 gives the full variable domain: SQTIHQWPATLVQPVGSPLSLECTVEGTSNPNLYWYRQAAGRGLQLLFYSVGIGQISSEVPQNLSASRPQDRQFILSSKKLLLSDSGFYLCAWSQSISRPLSSSYNSPLHFGNGTRLTVT.

This sequence joins TRBV6-6 and TRBJ2-7, with a possible D match to TRBD2 (6 bases). The CDR3 is made up of 13 amino acids. V was trimmed by 2 bases and J by 4 bases, leaving 9 bases between them. The germline V gene has CDR1 MNHNY and CDR2 SVGAGI (reference sequence). The DNA of the CDR3 is TGTGCCAGCAGTTACGACGGGAGATACGAGCAGTACTTC. As protein: CASSYDGRYEQYF.

The chain combines TRBV7-2 with TRBJ1-2; the D gene is possibly TRBD1 (5 bases). V was cut by 1 base and J by 6 bases, with 12 bases left in between. The CDR3 is 14 residues long. Per the germline V gene, CDR1 is SGHTA and CDR2 is FQGNSA. The CDR3 loop is CASSLGDQGDGYTF. In nucleotides, the CDR3 is TGTGCCAGCAGCTTAGGGGACCAAGGTGATGGCTACACCTTC.

The V call is TRBV19, the J call TRBJ2-5; D perhaps matches TRBD2 (6 bases). V was shortened by 5 bases and J by 5 bases, with 12 bases between the two germline ends. The CDR3 has 13 amino acids. Germline CDR1 is LNHDA and CDR2 is SQIVND (reference sequence). This chain's CDR3 is CASSPTSWETQYF. DNA for the CDR3: TGTGCCAGTAGTCCTACTAGCTGGGAGACCCAGTACTTC. Drawing the rest from reference TRBV19 and TRBJ2-5, the complete variable domain is DGGITQSPKYLFRKEGQNVTLSCEQNLNHDAMYWYRQDPGQGLRLIYYSQIVNDFQKGDIAEGYSVSREKKESFPLTVTSAQKNPTAFYLCASSPTSWETQYFGPGTRLLVL.

The chain uses TRBV4-1 and TRBJ2-7; a weak D match, TRBD2 (5 bases). Germline values: CDR1 MGHRA, CDR2 YSYEKL. The CDR3 is made up of 18 amino acids. V was clipped by 0 bases and J by 7 bases, with 25 bases between them. CDR3 loop: CASSQESGWWTGSWEQYF. The CDR3 DNA reads TGCGCCAGCAGCCAAGAATCGGGGTGGTGGACGGGTTCTTGGGAGCAGTACTTC.